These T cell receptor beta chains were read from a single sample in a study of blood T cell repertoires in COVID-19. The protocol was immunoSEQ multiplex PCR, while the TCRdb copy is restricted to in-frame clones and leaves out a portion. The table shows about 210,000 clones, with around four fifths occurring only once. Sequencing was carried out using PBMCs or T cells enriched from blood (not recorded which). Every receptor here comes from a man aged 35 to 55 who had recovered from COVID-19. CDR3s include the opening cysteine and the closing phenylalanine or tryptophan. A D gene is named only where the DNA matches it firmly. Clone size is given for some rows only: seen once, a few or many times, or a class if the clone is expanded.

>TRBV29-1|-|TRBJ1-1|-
TGCAGCGGCGGACAGCCGAACACTGAAGCTTTCTTT
CSGGQPNTEAFF
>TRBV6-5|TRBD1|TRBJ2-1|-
TGTGCCAGCAGGCTGGACAGGTCTCCCTACAATGAGCAGTTCTTC
CASRLDRSPYNEQFF
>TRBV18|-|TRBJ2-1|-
TGTGCCAGCTCACCCTCCTACGTCAACAATGAGCAGTTCTTC
CASSPSYVNNEQFF
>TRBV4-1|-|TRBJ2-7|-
TGCGCCAGCAGCTCGCGGATTGTAGGCTACGAGCAGTACTTC
CASSSRIVGYEQYF
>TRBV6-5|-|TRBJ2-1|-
TGTGCCAGCACCGACGGTCTAGCTAACAATGAGCAGTTCTTC
CASTDGLANNEQFF
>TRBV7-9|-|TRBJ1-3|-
TGTGCCAGCAGCTTCGTGACTGCCTCTGGAAACACCATATATTTT
CASSFVTASGNTIYF
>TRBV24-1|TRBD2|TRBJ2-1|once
TGTGCCACCAGTGAGACGGGGGGGTCTTACAATGAGCAGTTCTTC
CATSETGGSYNEQFF
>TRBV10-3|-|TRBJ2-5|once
TGTGCCATCAGTGAGAAACCAAGCATCGAGGGAGAGACCCAGTACTTC
CAISEKPSIEGETQYF
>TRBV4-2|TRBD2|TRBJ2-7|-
TGTGCCAGCAGCCAAGGCGGGAGAGGGACCTACGAGCAGTACTTC
CASSQGGRGTYEQYF
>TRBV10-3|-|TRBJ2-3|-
TGTGCCATCAGGCGCGGGCTAGACACAGATACGCAGTATTTT
CAIRRGLDTDTQYF
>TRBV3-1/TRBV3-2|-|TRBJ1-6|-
TGTGCCAGCAGCGGAGAACCCAGCCGCCGTTCACCCCTCCACTTT
CASSGEPSRRSPLHF
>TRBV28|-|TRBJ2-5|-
TGTGCCAGCAGCCGCGGAGTGGAGGAGACCCAGTACTTC
CASSRGVEETQYF
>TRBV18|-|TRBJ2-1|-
TGTGCCAGCTCACTCAGGGTGGATGAGCAGTTCTTC
CASSLRVDEQFF
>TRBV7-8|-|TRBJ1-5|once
TGTGCCAGCAGCTTAGAGGAGGCTTCCGTCGTTCAGCCCCAGCATTTT
CASSLEEASVVQPQHF
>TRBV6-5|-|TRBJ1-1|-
TGTGCCAGCAGTTTCTCGAGCAACACTGAAGCTTTCTTT
CASSFSSNTEAFF
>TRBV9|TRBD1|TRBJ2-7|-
TGTGCCAGCAGCGCCGCAGGGGGCGGCTACGAGCAGTACTTC
CASSAAGGGYEQYF
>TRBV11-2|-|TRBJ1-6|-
TGTGCCACCGGACAAAACTCCTATAATTCACCCCTCCACTTT
CATGQNSYNSPLHF
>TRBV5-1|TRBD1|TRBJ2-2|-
TGCGCCAGCAGGACAGGGTTATACCCCGGGGAGCTGTTTTTT
CASRTGLYPGELFF